This passage covers 19 T cell receptor beta chains from one sample sequenced in a study of blood T cell repertoires in COVID-19. Profiling relied on immunoSEQ multiplex PCR, and the TCRdb table lists in-frame clones only, not all of them. The table includes around 170,000 clones, around 89% detected once. The source material was peripheral blood. The receptors stem from a woman aged 25-40 years with acute or convalescent COVID-19.

V gene TRBV4-1 combines with J gene TRBJ2-3; TRBD2 agrees at 10 bases. V gave up 2 bases and J gave up 5 bases; unmatched junction bases: 7. Per the germline V gene, CDR1 is MGHRA and CDR2 is YSYEKL. The CDR3 covers 16 residues. For the CDR3, the DNA is TGCGCCAGCAGCCAACCTGGGAGACTAGCGGGAGATACGCAGTATTTT. It encodes CASSQPGRLAGDTQYF.

This clone turned up a few times. The V gene is TRBV7-9, the J gene TRBJ2-7; 10 nucleotides agree with TRBD1. CDR1 is SEHNR and CDR2 is FQNEAQ in the germline V gene (reference sequence). With 5 bases clipped from V and 2 bases from J, the junction kept 6 bases outside the gene matches. This CDR3 is 15 amino acids long. For the CDR3, the DNA is TGTGCCAGCAGCCGCCCCGGGACAGGGGCCTACGAGCAGTACTTC. Protein sequence: CASSRPGTGAYEQYF. Full variable domain (missing parts from reference TRBV7-9 and TRBJ2-7): DTGVSQNPRHKITKRGQNVTFRCDPISEHNRLYWYRQTLGQGPEFLTYFQNEAQLEKSRLLSDRFSAERPKGSFSTLEIQRTEQGDSAMYLCASSRPGTGAYEQYFGPGTRLTVT.

The chain links TRBV10-1 to TRBJ2-2; D gene ambiguous. CDR3 length: 14 residues. Germline V gene data show CDR1 as WNHNN and CDR2 as SYGVQD (reference sequence). Trimming shortened V by 0 bases and J by 4 bases, and 6 bases separated the two germline ends. This chain's CDR3 is CASSESGATGELFF. The CDR3 region has the DNA TGCGCCAGCAGTGAGTCTGGAGCCACCGGGGAGCTGTTTTTT.

V gene TRBV2 combines with J gene TRBJ2-7, with D perhaps TRBD2 (6 bases). This CDR3 is 14 amino acids long. Germline V gene lookup returns CDR1 SNHLY and CDR2 FYNNEI. The V and J ends lost 4 bases and 3 bases respectively, with 13 bases between them. CDR3 DNA: TGTGCCAGCAGTGTCCGGCAGGGAGGCTACGAGCAGTACTTC. Translation gives CASSVRQGGYEQYF.

The V gene is TRBV5-1, the J gene TRBJ2-1; 7 positions match TRBD1. The V and J ends lost 7 bases and 4 bases, in that order; junction bases with no gene match: 14. Germline V CDR1 and CDR2: SGHRS, YFSETQ. This CDR3 has 16 amino acids. CDR3 coding DNA: TGCGCCAGCTCATCCCTGCCGGGACAGAAATACAATGAGCAGTTCTTC. Residues: CASSSLPGQKYNEQFF. Variable domain in full (rest from reference TRBV5-1 and TRBJ2-1): KAGVTQTPRYLIKTRGQQVTLSCSPISGHRSVSWYQQTPGQGLQFLFEYFSETQRNKGNFPGRFSGRQFSNSRSEMNVSTLELGDSALYLCASSSLPGQKYNEQFFGPGTRLTVL.

This clone was seen just once. This specimen includes other DNA sequences encoding the same CDR3. The chain carries TRBV28 and TRBJ2-7; D is undetermined. CDR3 length: 11 amino acids. The germline gives CDR1 MDHEN, CDR2 SYDVKM. The V end lost 3 bases, the J end lost 4 bases, and 4 bases lay between the germline ends. In nucleotides, the CDR3 is TGTGCCAGCAGTTTTTTATACGAGCAGTACTTC. Residues: CASSFLYEQYF.

This chain connects TRBV6-5 to TRBJ2-3; 8 nucleotides match TRBD1. The germline V gene encodes CDR1 MNHEY and CDR2 SVGAGI. This CDR3 comprises 14 residues. The V and J ends lost 4 bases and 7 bases, in that order; junction bases with no gene match: 7. The CDR3 DNA reads as TGTGCCAGCAGTTTAGACAGGGGAATATATACGCAGTATTTT. Translated, it gives CASSLDRGIYTQYF.

This chain uses TRBV28 with TRBJ2-3; D not certain. The germline gives CDR1 MDHEN, CDR2 SYDVKM. This CDR3 region has 14 residues. V was trimmed by 3 bases and J by 6 bases, leaving 13 bases between them. The CDR3 DNA is TGTGCCAGCAGTTTTTTAGTCCGAGTTGATACGCAGTATTTT. It is translated as CASSFLVRVDTQYF.

V and J are TRBV7-2 and TRBJ2-2; a weak D match, TRBD1 (6 bases). V lost 5 bases and J 4 bases, leaving 14 bases between the germline ends. There are 15 residues in the CDR3. Germline V gene lookup returns CDR1 SGHTA and CDR2 FQGNSA. In DNA form, the CDR3 reads TGTGCCAGCAGCCGGAAAGGGACACCCACCGGGGAGCTGTTTTTT. Translated: CASSRKGTPTGELFF.

The chain combines TRBV3-1 (or the pseudogene TRBV3-2) with TRBJ2-1; 9 bases line up with TRBD2. The V segment lost 4 bases and the J segment 2 bases; nucleotides outside the gene matches: 6. CDR1 and CDR2 (germline): LGHDT, YNNKEL (reference sequence). The CDR3 runs 16 residues. The CDR3 region has the DNA TGTGCCAGCAGCCTAGGGCTAGCGGGGACCTACAATGAGCAGTTCTTC. It specifies CASSLGLAGTYNEQFF.

This chain links TRBV6-5 with TRBJ2-2; TRBD2 matches 16 bases. The CDR3 contains 15 residues. V was clipped by 6 bases and J by 9 bases; unmatched bases: 4. From germline, CDR1 is MNHEY and CDR2 SVGAGI. The CDR3 DNA follows: TGTGCCAGCAGCCAGGGACTAGCGGGAGGGTGGGAGCTGTTTTTT. Its protein is CASSQGLAGGWELFF.

This clone was recorded a few times. The chain combines TRBV2 with TRBJ2-2; a weak D match, TRBD1 (6 bases). Trimming shortened V by 8 bases and J by 2 bases, and 9 bases separated the two germline ends. Germline V gives CDR1 SNHLY, CDR2 FYNNEI. The CDR3 is 13 amino acids. The CDR3 loop reads CASGGRNTGELFF. The CDR3 nucleotides are TGTGCCAGCGGGGGCCGCAACACCGGGGAGCTGTTTTTT.

V gene TRBV10-1 combines with J gene TRBJ1-6; maybe TRBD1 (6 bases). The CDR3 runs to 13 residues. Trimming left V 5 bases short and J 7 bases short, with 9 bases between. Germline CDR1 and CDR2: WNHNN and SYGVQD (reference sequence). The chain's CDR3 is CASSPDRNSPLHF. For the CDR3, the DNA is TGCGCCAGCAGTCCGGACAGAAATTCACCCCTCCACTTT.

The chain combines TRBV5-4 with TRBJ2-7, with D possibly TRBD2 on 5 matching bases. Trimming took 0 bases from V and 11 from J, leaving 12 bases between them. Germline V gene sequence: CDR1 SGHNT, CDR2 YYREEE (reference sequence). The CDR3 consists of 12 residues. In DNA form, the CDR3 reads TGTGCCAGCAGCTTGGTGGGAGAGGCTGAGTACTTC. This encodes CASSLVGEAEYF.

This chain joins TRBV28 and TRBJ1-4; D is possibly TRBD1 (6 bases). CDR1 and CDR2 (germline): MDHEN, SYDVKM. Between the trimmed V and J ends, which lost 2 bases and 9 bases, there was a span of 16 bases. The CDR3 is 15 residues long. The CDR3 nucleotides are TGTGCCAGCAGTTTACCCGGCCAGGGGCCTAAAAAACTGTTTTTT. It translates to CASSLPGQGPKKLFF.

This clone was seen more than once but under ten times. The chain employs TRBV28 and TRBJ1-4, with 9 bases matching TRBD1. After removal of 6 bases from V and 5 bases from J, the junction contained 7 bases not matched to a gene. This CDR3 spans 15 amino acids. The V gene's germline CDR1 is MDHEN and CDR2 SYDVKM. DNA of the CDR3: TGTGCCAGCAGGGGTTTCGGGACAGGGAATGAAAAACTGTTTTTT. It specifies CASRGFGTGNEKLFF.

In its sample, this clone was seen once. V usage is TRBV6-2 or TRBV6-3 and J usage is TRBJ1-5, with D possibly being TRBD1 (6 bases). Deletions cut 4 bases from V and 5 bases from J, with 18 bases between. This CDR3 is 16 amino acids long. In germline, CDR1 is MNHEY, CDR2 SVGEGT. The CDR3 here is CASSSVRGRLDQPQHF. CDR3 DNA: TGTGCCAGCAGTTCAGTCAGGGGCCGGCTGGATCAGCCCCAGCATTTT.

This chain uses TRBV2 with TRBJ2-7, with D tentatively TRBD1 (6 bases). CDR1 is SNHLY, CDR2 FYNNEI, per germline. V lost 5 bases and J lost 0, with 17 bases in between. This CDR3 has 16 residues. CDR3 loop: CASSLVGTQNSYEQYF. The CDR3 DNA sequence: TGTGCCAGCAGTCTGGTGGGGACACAAAACTCCTACGAGCAGTACTTC.

CDR3 coding DNA: TGTGCCAGCAGTTCGACAAAAGGGCAGCGGAAGGCCCAGTACTTC. Translated, it gives CASSSTKGQRKAQYF. The chain uses TRBV28 and TRBJ2-5, with D tentatively TRBD2 (5 bases). V gave up 4 bases and J gave up 9 bases, with 21 bases separating them. Germline V gene sequence: CDR1 MDHEN, CDR2 SYDVKM. The CDR3 totals 15 residues.